The TCR beta chain under discussion was sequenced for a study of identical twins. This clonotype was detected a few times. TCRdb re-analysed the 5' RACE reads in MiXCR, keeping a single row per CDR3 protein. The data show 1.5 million or so distinct CDR3 sequences, 32% seen once. Germline loops: CDR1 SNHLY, CDR2 FYNNEI. The CDR3 totals 17 residues. The trim removed 4 bases at V and 0 bases at J, leaving 9 bases unmatched. The V gene is TRBV2, the J gene TRBJ2-1, with 7 bases aligning to TRBD2. This TCR came from a newborn girl in good health. Sequences were obtained from cord blood. CDR3: CASSGQRGLSSYNEQFF. The DNA of the CDR3 is TGTGCCAGCAGTGGTCAGCGGGGATTGAGCTCCTACAATGAGCAGTTCTTC.